Sequencing of this T cell receptor (beta chain) was carried out in a study of CD8+CD57+ T cells in acquired aplastic anemia. The template for TCR beta VDJ and CDR3 sequence profiling was genomic DNA. One entry per CDR3 protein results from TCRdb running MiXCR on the reads. This sample has under 200,000 distinct CDR3 sequences, with less than 60% found just once. V dropped 4 bases and J dropped 5; count of bases not matched to a gene: 14. The CDR3 covers 18 residues. CDR1 and CDR2 (germline): MGHRA, YSYEKL. Patients chosen for sequencing had shown CD8+CD57+ cell expansion by flow cytometry. Patients were untreated when blood was sampled.

Specimen: sorted CD4+, CD8+, or CD8+CD57+ T cells (not recorded which) from PBMCs. The gene calls are TRBV4-1 and TRBJ2-1; 10 nucleotides align to TRBD2. This TCR came from a human donor with aplastic anemia. The CDR3 DNA reads as TGCGCCAGCAGCCCCCGAGGACTAGCGGAGGTTCACCACAATGAGCAGTTCTTC. This gives the protein CASSPRGLAEVHHNEQFF.